This entry lists 5 T cell receptor beta chains sequenced from one sample in a study of blood T cell repertoires in COVID-19. Repertoires were generated with immunoSEQ multiplex PCR, while TCRdb's copy carries only in-frame clones and drops some. The sample records approximately 290,000 clones, roughly 84% being singletons. Sequenced material: peripheral blood. These receptors were taken from a human donor with COVID-19, enrolled during active disease. The donor label of this sample is uncertain.

The chain links TRBV5-1 to TRBJ1-1; weak D call: TRBD1 (5 bases). V lost 2 bases and J 0 bases, leaving 8 bases between the germline ends. CDR1 SGHRS and CDR2 YFSETQ come from the germline V gene. The CDR3 loop spans 14 amino acids. CDR3 residues: CASSFGGMNTEAFF. The CDR3 region has the DNA TGCGCCAGCAGCTTCGGGGGTATGAACACTGAAGCTTTCTTT.

The chain links TRBV18 to TRBJ1-5; possible D gene TRBD1, 6 bases. CDR1 and CDR2 (germline): KGHSH, LQKENI. Trimming stripped 3 bases from V and 2 bases from J, with 11 bases between. The CDR3 consists of 15 residues. CDR3 coding DNA: TGTGCCAGCTCACCTACAGGGATCCGCAATCAGCCCCAGCATTTT. Protein product: CASSPTGIRNQPQHF.

The chain recombines TRBV24-1 with TRBJ2-7, with 10 bases identical to TRBD1. The CDR3 is 15 amino acids. Germline CDR1 reads KGHDR; CDR2 reads SFDVKD. Trimming cost V 3 bases and J 3 bases; bases outside gene matches: 4. The CDR3 nucleotides read TGTGCCACCAGTGATGTGGGGGACAGGGGCTACGAGCAGTACTTC. Protein: CATSDVGDRGYEQYF.

The J gene is TRBJ2-7, the V gene TRBV9, with 12 bases matching TRBD1. The germline V gene has CDR1 SGDLS and CDR2 YYNGEE. The CDR3 contains 14 residues. J lost 6 bases, V lost 3 bases, and 4 bases had no gene match. The DNA for the CDR3 is TGTGCCAGCAGCGCCGGGACAGGGGGCTCCGAGCAGTACTTC. It encodes CASSAGTGGSEQYF.

The genes are TRBV10-2 and TRBJ1-1; D not certain. Trimming shortened V by 2 bases and J by 5 bases, and 12 bases separated the two germline ends. This CDR3 is built from 14 residues. Germline values: CDR1 WSHSY, CDR2 SAAADI. The CDR3 DNA follows: TGCGCCAGCAGTGAGGTCTCGGGGTGGACTGAAGCTTTCTTT. Protein sequence: CASSEVSGWTEAFF.